This T cell receptor (beta chain) is from a study of blood T cell repertoires in COVID-19. The CDR3 is made up of 14 amino acids. Germline lookup yields CDR1 SGHTA and CDR2 FQGTGA. V dropped 3 bases and J dropped 6; count of bases not matched to a gene: 1. Method: immunoSEQ multiplex PCR; TCRdb's copy keeps in-frame clones and lacks some. The sample has about 230,000 clones; approximately 87% are singletons. This sequence was found in a woman in her 70s with active or convalescent COVID-19. Sample: peripheral blood. The rearrangement uses TRBV7-3 and TRBJ2-2; 10 bases line up with TRBD1. This CDR3 reads CASSFGTGAGELFF. In nucleotides, the CDR3 is TGTGCCAGCAGCTTCGGGACAGGGGCCGGGGAGCTGTTTTTT.